This is a list of T cell receptor beta chains from one sample in a study of control samples from healthy donors and cancer patients. Only in-frame clones appear in the TCRdb table, and some are missing; sequencing was by immunoSEQ multiplex PCR. The table records roughly 200,000 clones, approximately 92% of them present only once. The sequencing input was blood. Source of these receptors: a man aged 18 to 29 in good health. Both conserved end residues are part of each CDR3. Fields, in order: J gene, clone size, D gene, V gene, CDR3 protein, CDR3 DNA. D genes are given only for firm matches. A row's size may be missing; if present it is once, few, many or a size class.

TRBJ2-5,NA,TRBD2,TRBV11-3,CASSLAASGANQETQYF,TGTGCCAGCAGCTTAGCGGCTAGCGGGGCCAACCAAGAGACCCAGTACTTC
TRBJ1-5,NA,NA,TRBV24-1,CATSAAGIGNQPQHF,TGTGCCACCAGTGCCGCAGGGATAGGAAATCAGCCCCAGCATTTT
TRBJ2-1,NA,NA,TRBV5-6,CASSSFEYNEQFF,TGTGCCAGCAGCTCTTTCGAGTACAATGAGCAGTTCTTC
TRBJ1-3,NA,NA,TRBV5-1,CASSPDSVGNTIYF,TGCGCCAGCAGCCCAGACTCGGTTGGAAACACCATATATTTT
TRBJ2-7,NA,NA,TRBV9,CASSYNGYEQYF,TGTGCCAGCAGCTACAATGGGTACGAGCAGTACTTC
TRBJ2-2,NA,NA,TRBV19,CASSTGLRGTGELFF,TGTGCCAGTAGTACCGGGCTGCGGGGAACCGGGGAGCTGTTTTTT
TRBJ2-2,NA,TRBD1,TRBV2,CASRGQGALVGELFF,TGTGCCAGCAGAGGACAGGGGGCGCTTGTCGGGGAGCTGTTTTTT
TRBJ2-3,NA,NA,TRBV9,CASSPRQTTDTQYF,TGTGCCAGCAGCCCACGACAGACCACAGATACGCAGTATTTT
TRBJ2-2,NA,TRBD1,TRBV29-1,CSVPQGAGELFF,TGCAGCGTTCCACAGGGGGCCGGGGAGCTGTTTTTT
TRBJ2-7,NA,TRBD2,TRBV10-2,CASSESGGAFDEQYF,TGCGCCAGCAGTGAGTCCGGGGGGGCCTTCGACGAGCAGTACTTC
TRBJ2-7,NA,NA,TRBV5-6,CASEGRAYEQYF,TGTGCCAGTGAAGGACGGGCCTACGAGCAGTACTTC
TRBJ1-2,NA,NA,TRBV14,CASSPQPTAGYGYTF,TGTGCCAGCAGCCCCCAACCGACAGCGGGCTATGGCTACACCTTC
TRBJ2-7,NA,TRBD2,TRBV7-6,CASSLVAGGPSYEQYF,TGTGCCAGCAGCTTAGTGGCGGGGGGGCCCTCCTACGAGCAGTACTTC
TRBJ1-5,NA,NA,TRBV6-1,CASSERLGGLNQPQHF,TGTGCCAGCAGTGAAAGATTGGGGGGACTCAATCAGCCCCAGCATTTT
TRBJ2-3,NA,TRBD2,TRBV3-1/TRBV3-2,CASSHLLRMGLAGGPSTDTQYF,TGTGCCAGCAGCCACCTCCTGCGAATGGGACTAGCGGGGGGCCCTAGCACAGATACGCAGTATTTT
TRBJ2-6,NA,NA,TRBV2,CAGSEGALSGANVLTF,TGTGCAGGATCGGAGGGGGCTTTGTCTGGGGCCAACGTCCTGACTTTC
TRBJ2-5,NA,TRBD2,TRBV3-1/TRBV3-2,CASSQGAGGPSGTQYF,TGTGCCAGCAGCCAAGGAGCGGGGGGTCCTTCGGGGACCCAGTACTTC
TRBJ2-7,NA,NA,TRBV11-2,CASSPPRAGPSVYEQYF,TGTGCCAGCAGCCCCCCCCGGGCGGGGCCTAGCGTATACGAGCAGTACTTC
TRBJ2-1,NA,NA,TRBV19,CASSMSRGPYNEQFF,TGTGCCAGTAGTATGAGTAGGGGCCCCTACAATGAGCAGTTCTTC
TRBJ2-5,NA,TRBD1,TRBV4-1,CASSLYDREQETQYF,TGCGCCAGCAGCCTATATGACAGGGAACAAGAGACCCAGTACTTC
TRBJ2-2,NA,NA,TRBV27,CASSLRAAENTGELFF,TGTGCCAGCAGTTTAAGAGCAGCTGAAAACACCGGGGAGCTGTTTTTT
TRBJ1-1,NA,NA,TRBV7-3,CASSPQGGTEAFF,TGTGCCAGCAGCCCACAGGGAGGCACTGAAGCTTTCTTT
TRBJ2-7,NA,TRBD2,TRBV3-1/TRBV3-2,CATSAGGGEQYF,TGTGCCACCTCAGCGGGGGGAGGCGAGCAGTACTTC
TRBJ2-7,NA,TRBD1,TRBV13,CASSLGPGTATYEQYF,TGTGCCAGCAGCTTAGGCCCTGGGACAGCCACCTACGAGCAGTACTTC
TRBJ2-7,NA,TRBD1,TRBV2,CASSETGATYEQYF,TGTGCCAGCAGTGAAACAGGGGCCACCTACGAGCAGTACTTC
TRBJ1-1,NA,NA,TRBV10-3,CAISDRLNTEAFF,TGTGCCATCAGTGACAGACTGAACACTGAAGCTTTCTTT
TRBJ1-1,once,NA,TRBV19,CASSTLRGNTEAFF,TGTGCCAGTAGTACTCTGCGGGGGAACACTGAAGCTTTCTTT
TRBJ1-4,NA,NA,TRBV19,CASRGAAKLFF,TGTGCCAGTAGGGGGGCTGCCAAACTGTTTTTT
TRBJ2-7,NA,NA,TRBV19,CASRPTGSEFHEQYF,TGTGCCAGTAGACCAACCGGGAGTGAGTTCCACGAGCAGTACTTC
TRBJ1-6,NA,NA,TRBV2,CASSDTGPALHF,TGTGCCAGCAGTGATACTGGGCCGGCCCTCCACTTT
TRBJ2-3,NA,NA,TRBV3-1/TRBV3-2,CASSQEWLWGGDTTDTQYF,TGTGCCAGCAGCCAAGAATGGTTATGGGGCGGGGATACAACAGATACGCAGTATTTT
TRBJ1-1,NA,NA,TRBV30,CAWSVQWGTEAFF,TGTGCCTGGAGTGTACAATGGGGCACTGAAGCTTTCTTT
TRBJ2-6,NA,NA,TRBV19,CASSIQYSGANVLTF,TGTGCCAGTAGTATTCAGTATTCTGGGGCCAACGTCCTGACTTTC
TRBJ1-6,NA,NA,TRBV19,CASSGGSANSPLHF,TGTGCCAGTAGTGGGGGTTCCGCTAATTCACCCCTCCACTTT
TRBJ1-5,NA,NA,TRBV7-6,CASSLGTNQPQHF,TGTGCCAGCAGCTTAGGGACGAATCAGCCCCAGCATTTT
TRBJ2-1,NA,NA,TRBV25-1,CASSLTHREKYNEQFF,TGTGCCAGCTCCTTAACTCACCGCGAGAAATACAATGAGCAGTTCTTC
TRBJ2-1,NA,NA,TRBV14,CASSHPGQGGEQFF,TGTGCCAGCAGCCACCCCGGCCAAGGCGGTGAGCAGTTCTTC
TRBJ1-4,few,NA,TRBV25-1,CASSDRGVSEKLFF,TGTGCCAGCAGTGATCGAGGGGTTAGTGAAAAACTGTTTTTT
TRBJ1-1,NA,TRBD1,TRBV29-1,CSVPKGGAGNTEAFF,TGCAGCGTTCCCAAAGGGGGCGCGGGGAACACTGAAGCTTTCTTT
TRBJ2-7,NA,NA,TRBV7-9,CASSLDVRSYEQYF,TGTGCCAGCAGCTTAGACGTCCGCTCCTACGAGCAGTACTTC
TRBJ1-4,NA,TRBD1,TRBV15,CATSGTGGGSEKLFF,TGTGCCACCAGCGGTACAGGGGGCGGTTCAGAAAAACTGTTTTTT
TRBJ1-1,few,NA,TRBV7-2,CASSLAGQVVMNTEAFF,TGTGCCAGCAGCTTAGCGGGTCAGGTCGTAATGAACACTGAAGCTTTCTTT
TRBJ2-1,once,TRBD2,TRBV27,CASRTRGGRIEQFF,TGTGCCAGCAGGACACGGGGGGGCCGTATTGAGCAGTTCTTC
TRBJ2-3,NA,NA,TRBV5-1,CASSLNPRDGTDTQYF,TGCGCCAGCAGCCTAAACCCTAGAGATGGCACAGATACGCAGTATTTT
TRBJ1-3,NA,TRBD1,TRBV15,CATSRPDRGGADTIYF,TGTGCCACCAGCAGGCCTGACAGGGGGGGTGCGGACACCATATATTTT
TRBJ1-1,NA,TRBD1,TRBV5-4,CASSPGQGAVYTEAFF,TGTGCCAGCAGTCCCGGACAGGGGGCTGTGTACACTGAAGCTTTCTTT
TRBJ2-7,NA,NA,TRBV13,CASSLARPLVEQYF,TGTGCCAGCAGCTTAGCAAGACCTCTTGTCGAGCAGTACTTC